The sequence of this T cell receptor (beta chain) was determined in a study of molecular identifiers for immune sequencing clone quantification. Turning to the study itself: For replicates, RNA isolated from about 19,000 or 110,000 naive CD8 cells was divided into five portions, of which four were sequenced.

TCRdb recomputed calls from the PCR reads with MiXCR, one row per CDR3 protein. The repertoire includes around 470,000 distinct CDR3 sequences, about 25% of them detected once, and around 0.79% sits in the top ten. Many counts were recorded for this clonotype. Antigen unknown. Regarding the study as a whole: Highly expanded clones may be undercounted when identical TCR molecules share barcodes.

V lost 4 bases and J 0 bases, leaving 10 bases between the germline ends. Germline V gives CDR1 MNHEY, CDR2 SVGEGT. This CDR3 region has 14 residues. The receptor comes from a human donor in good health. Some libraries in this study had Jurkat cell RNA spiked in. The genes are TRBV6-2 or TRBV6-3 and TRBJ2-7; tentatively, D is TRBD1 (6 bases). The sequenced sample consisted of naive CD8+ T cells from blood, with Jurkat cell RNA spiked in. Specified subset: FACS-sorted CD8+CD4-CCR7+CD45RA+ naive T cells. For the CDR3, the DNA is TGTGCCAGCAGTTCTCGGGACAACTCCTACGAGCAGTACTTC. Its protein product is CASSSRDNSYEQYF.